This T cell receptor (beta chain) is from a study of blood T cell repertoires in COVID-19 (dated by TCRdb to 2020 to 2022). The study in broad terms: Recovered participants in ImmuneRACE Cohort 3 were defined as having two consecutive negative NP/OP PCR tests, clearance from a healthcare professional, or resolution of symptoms. Collaborator samples came from the United States, Italy and Spain and covered acute and convalescent phases of COVID-19. The material from the prospective study consisted of cDNA or gDNA derived from T cells, B-cell-depleted T cells, or PBMCs. Subjects who had been exposed to COVID-19, were actively infected with it, or had recovered from it provided the deeply sampled blood TCRbeta repertoires that made up the dataset. A freely available public database, intended as a resource for researchers studying the immune response to SARS-CoV-2, is where the repertoires were released. Samples came from the ongoing ImmuneRACE study (first 160 participants) plus 1,254 subjects from 6 global collaborators. Nearly every sample came with metadata listing a de-identified subject ID, COVID-19 status, age in years and sex. Where available, HLA class I and class II types were obtained from metadata supplied by the sample provider rather than from assay-based typing. Overall results and qualifications from the work: Clinical and demographic metadata were provided uncurated, with the amount varying by source and participant.

TCRbeta CDR3 regions were amplified from genomic DNA using the immunoSEQ Assay, a bias-controlled multiplex PCR. In the source study's methods: Nucleated cell counts per sample were estimated from amplification of reference gene primers within the assay. To quantify the absolute abundance of each unique TCRbeta CDR3 rearrangement, sequence reads were collapsed and filtered. For each sample, productive Simpson clonality was calculated as the square root of Simpson's diversity index over productive rearrangements. The immuneACCESS repertoire file appears here via TCRdb, limited to in-frame rearrangements. These files lack a portion of the clones; in checked studies, under half of the deficit traces to unresolved V genes, and the cause of the others is not known. V and J calls and clone size are given by that table; D and trimming were obtained from the DNA. The sample has about 210,000 clones on record, roughly 84% of them singletons. 5.5% to 8.5% of the sample is taken by the ten largest.

Participants in the prospective study were enrolled through a virtual design, were aged about 18 to 100 years, and lived in fewer than 30 United States geographic areas. In the prospective study, cohorts were assigned on the basis of participant-reported clinical history obtained from a screening survey and a study questionnaire. In the prospective study, mobile phlebotomists collected whole blood, serum and a nasopharyngeal or oropharyngeal swab from each participant. Participants in the prospective study had the option to provide additional blood draws and questionnaires over a 2-month period. Before DNA extraction, blood samples from the prospective study were shipped at room temperature or frozen. The CDR3 measures 13 amino acids from cysteine to phenylalanine. The sequence is cut down to CDR3 DNA, 39 bases in frame from base 1. CDR1 and CDR2 are drawn from the germline V gene: MRHNA, SNTAGT. A distance of 11 bases separates the germline ends of V and J, which lose 6 bases and 3 bases respectively.

Concerning this clone itself: Its cognate antigen has yet to be identified. Base qualities are not provided; no much larger clone lies one nucleotide away.

The origin of this receptor is a man aged 25 to 45 in a cohort exposed to, infected with or recovered from COVID-19 (not recorded which). The sample comprised PBMCs or T cells enriched from blood (not recorded which). Recombination linked TRBV6-4 to TRBJ1-1; the D gene cannot be resolved reliably. The DNA sequence is given as TGTGCCAGCAGCCTTGATAGCGACACTGAAGCTTTCTTT. This codes for CASSLDSDTEAFF.